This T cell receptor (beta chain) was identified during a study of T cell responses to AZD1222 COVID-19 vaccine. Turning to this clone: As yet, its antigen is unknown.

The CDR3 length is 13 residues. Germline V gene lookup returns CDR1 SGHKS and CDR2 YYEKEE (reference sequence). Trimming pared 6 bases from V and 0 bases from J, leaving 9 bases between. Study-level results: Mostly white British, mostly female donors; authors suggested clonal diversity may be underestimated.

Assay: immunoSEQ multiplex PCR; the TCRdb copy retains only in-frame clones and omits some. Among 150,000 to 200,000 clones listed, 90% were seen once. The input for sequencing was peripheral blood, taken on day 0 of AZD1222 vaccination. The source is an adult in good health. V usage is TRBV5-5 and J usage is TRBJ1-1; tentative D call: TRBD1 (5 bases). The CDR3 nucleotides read TGTGCCAGCATTCCGGGACTGAACACTGAAGCTTTCTTT. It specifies CASIPGLNTEAFF.